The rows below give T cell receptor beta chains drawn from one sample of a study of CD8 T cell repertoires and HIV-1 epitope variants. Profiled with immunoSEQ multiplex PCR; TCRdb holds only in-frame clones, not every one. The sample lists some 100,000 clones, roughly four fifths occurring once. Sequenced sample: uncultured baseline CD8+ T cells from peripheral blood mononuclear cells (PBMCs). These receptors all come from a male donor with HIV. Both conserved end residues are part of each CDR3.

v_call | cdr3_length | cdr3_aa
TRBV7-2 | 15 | CASSLALAGGDEQFF
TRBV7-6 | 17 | CASSLAPDRGLHQPQHF
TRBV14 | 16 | CASSQNRGLRNNEQFF
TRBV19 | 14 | CASSLQGQREKLFF
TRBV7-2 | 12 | CASSLPRGEQYF
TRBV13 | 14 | CASRRWGSYYGYTF
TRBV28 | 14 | CASRGQTFSYEQYF
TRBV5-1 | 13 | CASSYRSTDTQYF
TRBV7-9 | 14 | CASSLGPQAYEQYF
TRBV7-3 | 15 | CASSRGRGSTDTQYF
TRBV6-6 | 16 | CASSYSITTPSGEQYF
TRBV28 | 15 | CASSPPGGRANEQFF
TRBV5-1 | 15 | CASSLQGNLQETQYF
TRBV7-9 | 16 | CASSLPVTGAKNIQYF
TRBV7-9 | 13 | CASSLVPGFEQYF
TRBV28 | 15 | CASSLRRGFPGEQYF
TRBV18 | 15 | CASSPPGTSREGQYF
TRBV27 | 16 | CASSFGSGGPPGELFF
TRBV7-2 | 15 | CASSQTGLAGYEQYF
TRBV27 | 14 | CASSLQGRNYGYTF
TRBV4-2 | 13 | CASSQDEYQPQHF
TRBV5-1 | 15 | CASTQTIGGPYEQYF
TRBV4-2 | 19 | CASSKLLTRADLGVYEQYF
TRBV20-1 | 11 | CSAGAHWEQYF
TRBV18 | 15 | CASSLDRNSNQPQHF
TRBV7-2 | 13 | CATGDSLNTEAFF
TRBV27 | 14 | CASRGFDRVYEQYF
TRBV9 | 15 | CASSVDGARYSPLHF
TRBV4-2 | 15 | CASTLTSGSYNEQFF
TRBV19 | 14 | CASSRQGPQETQYF
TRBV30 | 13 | CATAEQVNTEAFF
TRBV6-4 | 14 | CASRAQGWDTEAFF
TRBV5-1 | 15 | CASSLEGGSGDGYTF
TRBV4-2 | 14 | CASSRRGANTEAFF
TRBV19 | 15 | CASSGWGSSYNEQFF
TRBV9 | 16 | CASSVVAAKGGDTQYF
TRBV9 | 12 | CASSRGNYEQYF
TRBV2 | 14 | CASRGDSNTETQYF
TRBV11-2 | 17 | CASSLMEAGGTTDTQYF
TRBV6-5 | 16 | CASSLRTGDTGEKLFF
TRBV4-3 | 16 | CASSQEVPGHRETQYF
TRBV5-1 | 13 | CASSLSGSHEQYF
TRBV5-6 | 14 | CASSLIQGWDEQYF
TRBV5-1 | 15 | CASGASGFSTDTQYF
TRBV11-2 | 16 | CASSFGRSSGANVLTF
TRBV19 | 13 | CASSITEGSTQYF
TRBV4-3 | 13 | CASSQSRHYGYTF
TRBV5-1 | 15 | CASSSPGQGGYEQFF
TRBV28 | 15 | CASSELLTSDYEQYF
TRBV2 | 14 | CASKMTSGYNEQFF
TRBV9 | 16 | CASSESGWGNTGELFF